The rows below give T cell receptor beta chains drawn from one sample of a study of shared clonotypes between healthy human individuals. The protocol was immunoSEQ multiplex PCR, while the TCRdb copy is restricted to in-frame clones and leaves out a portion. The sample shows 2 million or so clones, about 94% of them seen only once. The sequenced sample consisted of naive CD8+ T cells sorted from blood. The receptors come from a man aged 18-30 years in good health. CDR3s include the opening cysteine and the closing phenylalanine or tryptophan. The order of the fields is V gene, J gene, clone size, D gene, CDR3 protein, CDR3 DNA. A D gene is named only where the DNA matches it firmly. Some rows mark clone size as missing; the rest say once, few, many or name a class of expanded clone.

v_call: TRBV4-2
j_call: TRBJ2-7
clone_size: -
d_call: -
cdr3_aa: CASSHTTSLSYEQYF
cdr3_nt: TGTGCCAGCAGCCATACTACTAGCCTCTCCTACGAGCAGTACTTC

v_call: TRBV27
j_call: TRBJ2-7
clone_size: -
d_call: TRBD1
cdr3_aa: CASRPTGTGSYEQYF
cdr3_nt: TGTGCCAGCAGGCCTACCGGGACAGGCTCCTACGAGCAGTACTTC

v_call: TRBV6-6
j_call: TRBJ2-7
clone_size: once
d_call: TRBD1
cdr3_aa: CASRDGQELQYF
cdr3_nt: TGTGCCAGCAGGGACGGACAGGAGCTGCAGTACTTC

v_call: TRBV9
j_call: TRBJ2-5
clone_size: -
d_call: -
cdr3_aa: CASSVDGTDQETQYF
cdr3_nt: TGTGCCAGCAGCGTAGATGGGACGGATCAAGAGACCCAGTACTTC

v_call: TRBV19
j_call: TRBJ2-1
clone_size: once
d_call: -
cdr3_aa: CASSIVGGSNEQFF
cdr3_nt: TGTGCCAGTAGTATAGTAGGGGGGAGCAATGAGCAGTTCTTC

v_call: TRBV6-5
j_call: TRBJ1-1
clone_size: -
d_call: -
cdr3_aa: CASSYDGTEAFF
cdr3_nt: TGTGCCAGCAGTTACGACGGGACTGAAGCTTTCTTT

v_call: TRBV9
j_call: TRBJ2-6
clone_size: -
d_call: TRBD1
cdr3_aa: CASSVIQGVFIPGANVLTF
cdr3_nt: TGTGCCAGCAGCGTTATACAGGGGGTCTTTATCCCTGGGGCCAACGTCCTGACTTTC

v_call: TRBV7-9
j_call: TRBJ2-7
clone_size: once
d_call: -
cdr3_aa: CASSLVGSPYEQYF
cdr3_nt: TGTGCCAGCAGCTTAGTGGGTTCTCCCTACGAGCAGTACTTC

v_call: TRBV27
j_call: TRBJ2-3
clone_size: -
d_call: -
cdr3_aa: CASSLSWGADTQYF
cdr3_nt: TGTGCCAGCAGTTTATCGTGGGGGGCGGATACGCAGTATTTT

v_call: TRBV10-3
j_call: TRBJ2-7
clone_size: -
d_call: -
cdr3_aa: CAISEGRDYEQYF
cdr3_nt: TGTGCCATCAGTGAGGGCCGGGACTACGAGCAGTACTTC

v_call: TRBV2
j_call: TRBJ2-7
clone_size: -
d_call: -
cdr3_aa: CASSPGGDLVNEQYF
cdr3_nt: TGTGCCAGCAGCCCCGGTGGAGATCTAGTAAACGAGCAGTACTTC

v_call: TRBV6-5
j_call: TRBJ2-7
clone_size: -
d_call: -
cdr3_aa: CASSLASGEQYF
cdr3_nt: TGTGCCAGCAGTTTAGCATCAGGCGAGCAGTACTTC

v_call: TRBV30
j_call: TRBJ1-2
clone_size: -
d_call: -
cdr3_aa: CAWSVPGETYGYTF
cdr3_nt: TGTGCCTGGAGTGTACCTGGGGAGACCTATGGCTACACCTTC

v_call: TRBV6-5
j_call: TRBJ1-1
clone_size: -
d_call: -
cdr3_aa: CASSNLDRGDTEAFF
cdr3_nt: TGTGCCAGCAGTAACTTGGACCGGGGAGACACTGAAGCTTTCTTT

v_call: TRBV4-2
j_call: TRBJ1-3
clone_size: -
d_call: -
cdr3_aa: CASSQDPRLGASGNTIYF
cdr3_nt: TGTGCCAGCAGCCAAGATCCCCGTCTGGGGGCCTCTGGAAACACCATATATTTT

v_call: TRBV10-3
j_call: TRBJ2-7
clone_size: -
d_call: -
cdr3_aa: CASPDRANEQYF
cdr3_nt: TGTGCCAGTCCTGACAGAGCCAACGAGCAGTACTTC

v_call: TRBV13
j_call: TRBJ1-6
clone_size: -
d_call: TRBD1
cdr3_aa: CASSLAGQGQSPLHF
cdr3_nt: TGTGCCAGCAGCTTGGCGGGACAGGGGCAATCACCCCTCCACTTT

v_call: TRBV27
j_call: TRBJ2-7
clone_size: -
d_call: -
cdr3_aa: CASSLKQTYEQYF
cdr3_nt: TGTGCCAGCAGTTTAAAACAGACCTACGAGCAGTACTTC

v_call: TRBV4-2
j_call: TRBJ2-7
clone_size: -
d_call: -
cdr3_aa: CASSQDPGTLIYEQYF
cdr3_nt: TGTGCCAGCAGCCAAGATCCGGGGACTTTAATCTACGAGCAGTACTTC

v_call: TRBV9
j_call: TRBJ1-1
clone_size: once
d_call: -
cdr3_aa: CASSGQQNTEAFF
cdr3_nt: TGTGCCAGCAGCGGACAGCAGAACACTGAAGCTTTCTTT

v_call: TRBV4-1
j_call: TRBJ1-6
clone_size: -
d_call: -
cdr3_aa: CASSLSSYNSPLHF
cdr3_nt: TGCGCCAGCAGCCTCAGCTCCTATAATTCACCCCTCCACTTT

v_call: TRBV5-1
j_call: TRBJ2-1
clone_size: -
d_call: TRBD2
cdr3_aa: CASSPGLVNEQFF
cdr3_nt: TGCGCCAGCAGCCCGGGACTAGTGAATGAGCAGTTCTTC

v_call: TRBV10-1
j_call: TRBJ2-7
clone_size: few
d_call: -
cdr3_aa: CASSDPGLYEQYF
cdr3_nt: TGCGCCAGCAGTGACCCCGGTCTCTACGAGCAGTACTTC

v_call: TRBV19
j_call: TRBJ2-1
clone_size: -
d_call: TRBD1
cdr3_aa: CASSTGQGYNEQFF
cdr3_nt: TGTGCCAGTAGTACGGGACAGGGGTACAATGAGCAGTTCTTC

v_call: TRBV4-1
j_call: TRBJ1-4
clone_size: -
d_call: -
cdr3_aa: CASSQEGGEGEKLFF
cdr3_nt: TGCGCCAGCAGCCAAGAAGGAGGGGAGGGGGAAAAACTGTTTTTT

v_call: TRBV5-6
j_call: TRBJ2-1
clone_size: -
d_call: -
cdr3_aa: CASSPQYNEQFF
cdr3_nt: TGTGCCAGCAGCCCGCAGTACAATGAGCAGTTCTTC

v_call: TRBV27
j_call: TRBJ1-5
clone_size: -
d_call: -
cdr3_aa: CASSPGMAGQPQHF
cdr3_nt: TGTGCCAGCAGTCCGGGTATGGCGGGTCAGCCCCAGCATTTT

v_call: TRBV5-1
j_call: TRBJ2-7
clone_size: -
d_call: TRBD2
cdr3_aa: CASSLATGAGIDEQYF
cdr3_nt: TGCGCCAGCAGCTTGGCAACAGGAGCGGGAATCGACGAGCAGTACTTC

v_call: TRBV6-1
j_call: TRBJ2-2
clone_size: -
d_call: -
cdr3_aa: CASSVLLRDKNTGELFF
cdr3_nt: TGTGCCAGCAGTGTCCTCCTCCGGGACAAGAACACCGGGGAGCTGTTTTTT

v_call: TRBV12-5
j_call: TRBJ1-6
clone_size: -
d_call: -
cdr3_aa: CASGLMDSPLHF
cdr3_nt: TGTGCTAGTGGTTTGATGGATTCACCCCTCCACTTT

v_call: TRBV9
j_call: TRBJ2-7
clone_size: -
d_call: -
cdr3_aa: CASSVRDISYEQYF
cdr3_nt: TGTGCCAGCAGCGTCAGAGACATCTCCTACGAGCAGTACTTC

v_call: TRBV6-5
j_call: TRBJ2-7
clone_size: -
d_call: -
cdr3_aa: CASNPSGSSYEQYF
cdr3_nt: TGTGCCAGCAACCCATCGGGCAGTTCCTACGAGCAGTACTTC

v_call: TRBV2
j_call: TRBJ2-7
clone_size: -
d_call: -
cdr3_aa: CASVVGQLSYEQYF
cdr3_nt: TGTGCCAGCGTCGTTGGACAGCTCTCCTACGAGCAGTACTTC

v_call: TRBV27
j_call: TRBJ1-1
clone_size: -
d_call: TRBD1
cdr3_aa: CASQQGGLNTEAFF
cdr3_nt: TGTGCCAGTCAACAGGGGGGATTGAACACTGAAGCTTTCTTT

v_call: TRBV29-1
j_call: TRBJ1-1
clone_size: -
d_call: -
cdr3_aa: CSVEGQQGAEAFF
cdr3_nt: TGCAGCGTTGAAGGGCAACAGGGAGCTGAAGCTTTCTTT

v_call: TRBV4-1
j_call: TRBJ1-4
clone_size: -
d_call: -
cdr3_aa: CASSQGEGTDEKLFF
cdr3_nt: TGCGCCAGCAGCCAAGGAGAGGGTACGGATGAAAAACTGTTTTTT

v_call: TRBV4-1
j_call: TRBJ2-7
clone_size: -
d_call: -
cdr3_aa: CASSRSLADYEQYF
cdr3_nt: TGCGCCAGCAGCCGAAGTTTAGCGGACTACGAGCAGTACTTC

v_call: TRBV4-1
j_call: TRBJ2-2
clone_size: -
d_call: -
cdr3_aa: CASSPRGGELFF
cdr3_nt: TGCGCCAGCAGCCCTCGCGGGGGGGAGCTGTTTTTT

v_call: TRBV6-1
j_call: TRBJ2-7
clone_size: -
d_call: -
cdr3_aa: CASSESGDTYEQYF
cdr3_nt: TGTGCCAGCAGTGAATCCGGGGACACCTACGAGCAGTACTTC

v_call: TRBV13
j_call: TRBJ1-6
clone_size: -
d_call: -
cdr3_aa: CASSLGLGSNSPLHF
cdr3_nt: TGTGCCAGCAGCTTAGGCCTTGGCAGCAATTCACCCCTCCACTTT

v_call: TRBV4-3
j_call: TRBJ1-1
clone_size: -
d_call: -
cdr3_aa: CASSPGFGVTEAFF
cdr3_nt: TGCGCCAGCAGCCCCGGTTTCGGGGTCACTGAAGCTTTCTTT

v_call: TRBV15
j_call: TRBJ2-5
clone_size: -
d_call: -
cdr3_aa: CATSRSRMGSVQETQYF
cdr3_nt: TGTGCCACCAGCAGGTCTAGAATGGGTAGCGTCCAAGAGACCCAGTACTTC

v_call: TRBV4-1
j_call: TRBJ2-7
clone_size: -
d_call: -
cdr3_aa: CASSQVLAYEQYF
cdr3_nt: TGCGCCAGCAGCCAAGTTCTAGCTTACGAGCAGTACTTC

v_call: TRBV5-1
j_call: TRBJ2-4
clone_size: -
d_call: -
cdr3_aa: CASSSDLVRNIQYF
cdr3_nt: TGCGCCAGCAGCTCAGACCTAGTGAGGAACATTCAGTACTTC